Detailed here is one TCR beta chain. Its specific antigen is unknown. Base qualities are not recorded, but no much larger clone differs from it by a single base. TCRbeta CDR3 regions were amplified from genomic DNA by means of the immunoSEQ Assay, a bias-controlled multiplex PCR. Processing in the source paper ran as follows. Nucleated cell counts per sample were estimated from amplification of reference gene primers within the assay. To quantify the absolute abundance of each unique TCRbeta CDR3 rearrangement, sequence reads were collapsed and filtered. Productive Simpson clonality was computed per sample as the square root of Simpson's diversity index over productive rearrangements. Here the immuneACCESS table is served through TCRdb, limited to in-frame sequences with V and J called. Missing clones are a known gap in these copies; in checked studies unresolved V genes cover under half, and the rest lacks a known reason. The DNA gave D and trimming, while V, J and clone size come from that table. The table for this sample lists 100,000 or so clones; approximately 81% of them were counted only once. 2% to 2.5% of the sample is in the top ten clones.

Collaborating institutions collected whole blood in K2EDTA tubes following their own protocols. For TCRbeta analysis, collaborators shipped samples in one of three forms: frozen whole blood, isolated PBMCs, or DNA extracted from either of those sample types. The CDR3 covers 14 residues, taking in both the cysteine and the phenylalanine. Only CDR3 DNA is held: 42 bases, read in frame from base 1. As encoded in the germline V gene, CDR1 is KGHSH while CDR2 is LQKENI. At the junction V is shortened by 2 bases and J by 6 bases, with 12 bases in between. This sample is part of a study of blood T cell repertoires in COVID-19 (dated by TCRdb to about 2020). Regarding the study in general: Samples covering the acute and convalescent phases of COVID-19 were provided by collaborators in the United States, Italy and Spain. The prospective study material was composed of cDNA or gDNA derived from T cells, B-cell-depleted T cells, or PBMCs. Subjects who had been exposed to COVID-19, were actively infected with it, or had recovered from it provided the deeply sampled blood TCRbeta repertoires that made up the dataset. The repertoires were released in a freely available public database meant as a resource for research on the immune response to SARS-CoV-2. Samples came from the ongoing ImmuneRACE study (first 160 participants) plus 1,254 subjects from 6 global collaborators. The sample metadata nearly always contained a de-identified subject ID, COVID-19 status, age in years and sex. Where available, HLA class I and class II types were obtained from metadata supplied by the sample provider rather than from assay-based typing. The research as a whole found: The quantity of clinical and demographic metadata differed by source and by participant and was supplied without curation.

This TCR derives from a human donor in a cohort sampled during active COVID-19. The chain is assembled from TRBV18 and TRBJ2-3, with TRBD2 perhaps the D gene, on 6 matching bases. Sequencing was carried out using peripheral blood. CDR3 reads: CASSPTTSFDTQYF. The DNA reads TGTGCCAGCTCACCAACGACTAGTTTTGATACGCAGTATTTT.